These 13 T cell receptor beta chains originate from one sample sequenced in a study of CD8+ T cells in alopecia areata. The authors extracted RNA and reverse transcribed it into cDNA as the sequencing template. TCRdb keeps only in-frame clones here, not all; method: immunoSEQ multiplex PCR. The sample consists of more than 150,000 clones, 59% of them appearing once. Sequencing was performed on CD4+ T cells sorted from blood, taken at week 0. The receptors were sampled from a human donor with alopecia areata.

The J gene is TRBJ1-1, the V gene TRBV29-1; 10 bases match TRBD1. Trimming at V came to 4 bases and at J to 5 bases, leaving 13 bases not matched to a gene. CDR3 size: 16 residues. Germline-derived CDR1 and CDR2 are SQVTM and ANQGSEA. The CDR3 spells CSVVSGTGVAWTEAFF. The CDR3, as DNA: TGCAGCGTTGTCTCCGGGACAGGGGTTGCGTGGACTGAAGCTTTCTTT.

J is TRBJ1-2 and V is TRBV29-1; the match to TRBD1 covers 7 bases. V lost 5 bases, J lost 5 bases, and 2 bases stayed unmatched. CDR1 is SQVTM, CDR2 ANQGSEA, per germline. The CDR3 sequence is 11 residues long. The CDR3 DNA is TGCAGCGTTATGACAGGGTATGGCTACACCTTC. Amino acid sequence: CSVMTGYGYTF.

The sample holds a few counts of this clone. The junction differs from germline at one of its ends, possibly a read error. The chain combines TRBV2 with TRBJ2-3; 11 positions agree with TRBD2. The V gene's germline CDR1 is SNHLY and CDR2 FYNNEI. The CDR3 is 16 residues long. The CDR3 DNA reads TGTGCCAGCAGGGAAGGGACTAGCGGCCTCACAGATACGCAGTATTTT. Protein product: CASREGTSGLTDTQYF.

V and J are TRBV2 and TRBJ1-6, with D perhaps TRBD1 (5 bases). CDR1 SNHLY and CDR2 FYNNEI come from the germline V gene. CDR3 size: 14 residues. Trimming took 5 bases from V and 8 from J, leaving 13 bases between them. CDR3 protein: CASSLAGGDSPLHF. For the CDR3, the DNA is TGTGCCAGCAGTCTGGCAGGAGGGGATTCACCCCTCCACTTT.

The chain employs TRBV4-1 and TRBJ2-7, with 7 positions matching TRBD1. V was clipped by 5 bases and J by 4 bases; unmatched bases: 14. CDR1 and CDR2 (germline): MGHRA, YSYEKL. The CDR3 sequence is 16 residues long. CDR3 region: CASSNPGRGRTYEQYF. CDR3 bases: TGCGCCAGCAGCAACCCAGGTAGGGGGCGCACGTACGAGCAGTACTTC.

This chain joins TRBV7-9 and TRBJ1-5; unclear D gene. The CDR3 contains 12 residues. Trimming cost V 3 bases and J 5 bases, with 5 bases left between them. Germline V lookup: CDR1 SEHNR, CDR2 FQNEAQ (reference sequence). The chain's CDR3 is CASSFLYQPQHF. The CDR3 DNA reads as TGTGCCAGCAGCTTTCTTTATCAGCCCCAGCATTTT.

The gene calls are TRBV9 and TRBJ2-6; no firm D call. CDR1 and CDR2 (germline): SGDLS, YYNGEE. The V end was cut by 2 bases, the J end by 7 bases, with 7 bases between. There are 13 residues in the CDR3. CDR3 nucleotide sequence: TGTGCCAGCAGCGTTTTGGGAGCCAACGTCCTGACTTTC. Protein: CASSVLGANVLTF.

The rearrangement links TRBV30 to TRBJ2-2; no clear D. V was shortened by 7 bases and J by 2 bases, with 14 bases between the two germline ends. CDR3 length: 14 amino acids. Per the germline V gene, CDR1 is GTSNPN and CDR2 is SVGIG (reference sequence). This CDR3 reads CALKPNSNTGELFF. Written as DNA, the CDR3 is TGTGCCTTAAAACCGAATAGCAACACCGGGGAGCTGTTTTTT.

This chain connects TRBV7-6 to TRBJ1-1; 9 bases are a match to TRBD1. Looked up from germline, CDR1 is SGHVS and CDR2 is FNYEAQ. This CDR3 has 15 amino acids. Trimming removed 5 bases from V and 4 bases from J; junction bases left unmatched: 8. CDR3 protein: CASSQQGAGITEAFF. The CDR3 nucleotides read TGTGCCAGCAGCCAACAGGGGGCCGGTATCACTGAAGCTTTCTTT.

The CDR3 nucleotides are TGTGCCAGTAGACCGACCTGGACGGTAATGAACACTGAAGCTTTCTTT. Translating it yields CASRPTWTVMNTEAFF. The rearrangement joins TRBV19 to TRBJ1-1, with no clear D. Germline lookup yields CDR1 LNHDA and CDR2 SQIVND (reference sequence). Trimming pared 6 bases from V and 0 bases from J, leaving 17 bases between. The CDR3 has 16 amino acids.

V usage is TRBV10-2 and J usage is TRBJ2-1, with 10 bases matching TRBD2. The V gene end was trimmed by 9 bases and the J gene end by 8 bases; junction bases not matched to a gene: 16. Germline V gene sequence: CDR1 WSHSY, CDR2 SAAADI. The CDR3 runs 16 residues. The CDR3 DNA reads TGCGCCAGTAATGGACTAGCGGTGTGGGGCCATTATGAGCAGTTCTTC. This sequence encodes CASNGLAVWGHYEQFF.

The chain carries TRBV5-1 and TRBJ2-2; D remains unclear. Germline V gene sequence: CDR1 SGHRS, CDR2 YFSETQ. This CDR3 contains 14 residues. The ends were cut back, 5 bases at V and 7 bases at J, with 15 bases in the middle. The CDR3 here is CASRRADLSGELFF. CDR3 coding DNA: TGCGCCAGCAGAAGGGCGGACCTCAGCGGGGAGCTGTTTTTT.

This clone occurred once. This specimen includes other DNA sequences encoding the same CDR3. V usage is TRBV9 and J usage is TRBJ1-2, with D unclear. CDR1 SGDLS and CDR2 YYNGEE come from the germline V gene. V lost 0 bases, J lost 4 bases, and 4 bases lay in between. This CDR3 is built from 12 residues. CDR3 sequence (DNA): TGTGCCAGCAGCGTAGATCCCTATGGCTACACCTTC. As protein: CASSVDPYGYTF.